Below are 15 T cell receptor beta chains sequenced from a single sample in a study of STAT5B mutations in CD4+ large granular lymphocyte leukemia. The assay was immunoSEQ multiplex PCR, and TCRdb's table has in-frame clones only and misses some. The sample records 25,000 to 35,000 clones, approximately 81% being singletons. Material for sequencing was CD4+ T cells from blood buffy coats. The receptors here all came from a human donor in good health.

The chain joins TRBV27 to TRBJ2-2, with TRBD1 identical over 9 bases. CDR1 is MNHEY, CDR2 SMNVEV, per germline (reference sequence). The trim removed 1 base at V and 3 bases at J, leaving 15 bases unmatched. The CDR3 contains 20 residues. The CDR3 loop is CASSLYRLGIGTGYTGELFF. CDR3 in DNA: TGTGCCAGCAGTTTATACCGACTTGGGATCGGGACAGGGTACACCGGGGAGCTGTTTTTT.

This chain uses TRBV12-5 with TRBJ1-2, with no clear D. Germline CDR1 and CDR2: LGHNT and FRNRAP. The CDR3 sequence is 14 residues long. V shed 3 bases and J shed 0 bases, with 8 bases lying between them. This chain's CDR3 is CASGLTQSNYGYTF. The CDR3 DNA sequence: TGTGCTAGTGGTTTAACACAATCTAACTATGGCTACACCTTC.

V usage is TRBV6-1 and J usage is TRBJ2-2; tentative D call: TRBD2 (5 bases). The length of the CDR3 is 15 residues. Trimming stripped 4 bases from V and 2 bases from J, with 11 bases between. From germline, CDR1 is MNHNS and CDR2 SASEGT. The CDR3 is CASSVVRTNTGELFF. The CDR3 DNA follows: TGTGCCAGCAGTGTGGTGAGGACTAACACCGGGGAGCTGTTTTTT.

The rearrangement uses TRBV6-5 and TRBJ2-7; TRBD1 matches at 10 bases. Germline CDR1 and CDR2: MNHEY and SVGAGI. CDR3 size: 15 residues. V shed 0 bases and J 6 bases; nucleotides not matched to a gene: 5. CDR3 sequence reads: CASSYSLTGGPEQYF. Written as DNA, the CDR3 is TGTGCCAGCAGTTACTCCTTGACAGGGGGCCCCGAGCAGTACTTC.

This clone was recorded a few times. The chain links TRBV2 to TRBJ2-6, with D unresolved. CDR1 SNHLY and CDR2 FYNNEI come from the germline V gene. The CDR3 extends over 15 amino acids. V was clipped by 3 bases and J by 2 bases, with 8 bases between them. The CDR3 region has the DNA TGTGCCAGCAGTGAGCGCCCTCCTGGGGCCAACGTCCTGACTTTC. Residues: CASSERPPGANVLTF.

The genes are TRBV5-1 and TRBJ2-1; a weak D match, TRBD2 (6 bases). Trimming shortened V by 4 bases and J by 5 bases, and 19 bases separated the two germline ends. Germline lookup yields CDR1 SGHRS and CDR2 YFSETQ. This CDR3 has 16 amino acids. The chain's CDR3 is CASSLVIADQDNEQFF. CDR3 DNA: TGCGCCAGCAGCCTGGTGATAGCGGACCAGGACAATGAGCAGTTCTTC.

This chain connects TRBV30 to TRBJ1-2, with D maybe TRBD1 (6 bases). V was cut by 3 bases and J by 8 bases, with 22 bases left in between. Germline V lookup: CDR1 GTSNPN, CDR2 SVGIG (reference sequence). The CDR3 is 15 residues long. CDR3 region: CAWSYSEQGRGGYTF. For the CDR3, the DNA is TGTGCCTGGAGCTATTCCGAACAGGGTAGAGGAGGCTACACCTTC.

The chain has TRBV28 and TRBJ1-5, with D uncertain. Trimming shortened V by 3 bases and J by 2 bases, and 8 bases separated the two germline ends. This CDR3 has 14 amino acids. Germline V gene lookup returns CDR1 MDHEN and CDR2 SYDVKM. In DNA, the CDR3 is TGTGCCAGCAGTTTTACAGCGGGCAATCAGCCCCAGCATTTT. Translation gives CASSFTAGNQPQHF.

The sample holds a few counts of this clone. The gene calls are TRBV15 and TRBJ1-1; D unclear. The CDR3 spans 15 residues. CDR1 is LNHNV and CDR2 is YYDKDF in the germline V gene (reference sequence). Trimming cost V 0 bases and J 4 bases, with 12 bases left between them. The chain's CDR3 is CATSRDGVVGTEAFF. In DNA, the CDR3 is TGTGCCACCAGCAGAGATGGGGTGGTTGGCACTGAAGCTTTCTTT.

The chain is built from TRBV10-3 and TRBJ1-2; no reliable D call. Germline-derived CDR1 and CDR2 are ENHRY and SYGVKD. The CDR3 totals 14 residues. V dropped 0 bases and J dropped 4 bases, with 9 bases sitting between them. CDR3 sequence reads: CAISESGRSYGYTF. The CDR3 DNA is TGTGCCATCAGTGAGTCAGGAAGGAGCTATGGCTACACCTTC.

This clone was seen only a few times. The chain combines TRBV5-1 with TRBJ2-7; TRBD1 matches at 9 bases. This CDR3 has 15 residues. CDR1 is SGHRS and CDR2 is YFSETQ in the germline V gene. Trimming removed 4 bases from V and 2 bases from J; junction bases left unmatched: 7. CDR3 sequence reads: CASSDRDRVAYEQYF. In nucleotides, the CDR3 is TGCGCCAGCAGCGACCGGGACAGGGTGGCCTACGAGCAGTACTTC. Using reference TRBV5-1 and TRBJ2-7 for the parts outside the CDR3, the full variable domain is KAGVTQTPRYLIKTRGQQVTLSCSPISGHRSVSWYQQTPGQGLQFLFEYFSETQRNKGNFPGRFSGRQFSNSRSEMNVSTLELGDSALYLCASSDRDRVAYEQYFGPGTRLTVT.

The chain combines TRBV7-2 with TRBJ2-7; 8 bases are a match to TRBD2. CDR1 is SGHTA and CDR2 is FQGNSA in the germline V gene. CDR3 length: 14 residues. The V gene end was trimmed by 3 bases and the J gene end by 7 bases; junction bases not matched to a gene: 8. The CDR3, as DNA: TGTGCCAGCAGCTTTAGCGGGGCCCTGGGGGAGCAGTACTTC. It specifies CASSFSGALGEQYF.

CDR3 amino acids: CASSPTRSVPEAFF. CDR3 DNA sequence: TGTGCCAGCAGCCCCACACGGTCGGTTCCTGAAGCTTTCTTT. The chain recombines TRBV7-6 with TRBJ1-1; no clear D gene. V lost 5 bases to trimming and J lost 6 bases, with 16 bases between them. The CDR3 spans 14 residues. Germline V lookup: CDR1 SGHVS, CDR2 FNYEAQ.

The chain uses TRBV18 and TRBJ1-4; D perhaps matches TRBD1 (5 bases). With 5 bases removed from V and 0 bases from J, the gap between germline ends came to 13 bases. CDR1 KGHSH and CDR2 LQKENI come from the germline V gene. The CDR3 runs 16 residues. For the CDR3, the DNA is TGTGCCAGCTCATCGGGACGGACTGCAACTAATGAAAAACTGTTTTTT. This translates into CASSSGRTATNEKLFF.

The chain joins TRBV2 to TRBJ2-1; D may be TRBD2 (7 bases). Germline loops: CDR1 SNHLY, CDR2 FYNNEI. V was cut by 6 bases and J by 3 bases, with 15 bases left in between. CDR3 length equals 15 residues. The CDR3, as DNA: TGTGCCAGCAGCAGGGAGGGAGGGGGCTACAATGAGCAGTTCTTC. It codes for CASSREGGGYNEQFF.